Listed below are T cell receptor beta chains from one sample, sequenced in a study of T cells in Graves' hyperthyroidism and ophthalmopathy. TCRdb called the multiplex PCR reads again in MiXCR, with one record for every CDR3 protein. Among about 520,000 distinct CDR3 sequences, 24% were seen once, and the ten largest hold 10% to 12%. The sequencing input was blood. The receptors here all came from a woman under 40 with Graves' ophthalmopathy. Each CDR3 is given with its conserved first and last residue. A D gene is named only where the DNA matches it firmly. Some rows mark clone size as missing; the rest say once, few, many or name a class of expanded clone.

TRBJ1-3 | TRBV20-1 | 14 | NA | many | CSARVDLRGNTIYF | TGCAGTGCTAGAGTCGACTTACGCGGAAACACCATATATTTT
TRBJ2-5 | TRBV2 | 14 | NA | many | CASTLGPVQETQYF | TGTGCCAGCACCCTCGGCCCCGTCCAAGAGACCCAGTACTTC
TRBJ1-3 | TRBV11-2 | 14 | NA | NA | CASSLAGTRNTIYF | TGTGCCAGCAGCTTGGCAGGGACCCGAAACACCATATATTTT
TRBJ2-7 | TRBV11-2 | 14 | TRBD1 | few | CASSLVGTGIEQYF | TGTGCCAGCAGCTTAGTGGGGACAGGGATCGAGCAGTACTTC
TRBJ2-7 | TRBV7-9 | 13 | NA | many | CASSLLEGSEQYF | TGTGCCAGCAGCTTACTCGAGGGGTCCGAGCAGTACTTC
TRBJ2-7 | TRBV7-9 | 13 | NA | NA | CASSAQNQYEQYF | TGTGCCAGCAGCGCCCAAAACCAATACGAGCAGTACTTC
TRBJ2-7 | TRBV12-3/TRBV12-4 | 14 | TRBD2 | NA | CASKVASGSREQYF | TGTGCCAGCAAGGTGGCTAGCGGGAGTCGAGAGCAGTACTTC
TRBJ2-5 | TRBV3-1 | 12 | NA | few | CASSRVSETQYF | TGTGCCAGCAGCAGGGTGTCTGAGACCCAGTACTTC
TRBJ1-5 | TRBV7-2 | 14 | NA | many | CASSPYEPSQPQHF | TGTGCCAGCAGCCCTTATGAGCCCAGTCAGCCCCAGCATTTT
TRBJ1-2 | TRBV11-3 | 15 | NA | NA | CASSSSTGTVGGYTF | TGTGCCAGCAGCTCATCGACCGGGACGGTTGGTGGCTACACCTTC
TRBJ2-7 | TRBV28 | 14 | NA | NA | CASTLGGLPYEQYF | TGTGCCAGCACCCTAGGGGGACTACCTTACGAGCAGTACTTC
TRBJ2-5 | TRBV24-1 | 12 | NA | NA | CATSDFTETQYF | TGTGCCACCAGTGATTTTACGGAGACCCAGTACTTC
TRBJ2-5 | TRBV11-2 | 15 | NA | few | CASSLQSSSFGTQYF | TGTGCCAGCAGCTTACAGTCCAGTTCCTTCGGGACCCAGTACTTC
TRBJ2-7 | TRBV20-1 | 14 | NA | many | CSARDLHGSYEQYF | TGCAGTGCTAGAGATCTGCATGGGTCCTACGAGCAGTACTTC
TRBJ1-1 | TRBV15 | 15 | NA | many | CATSRGFGGWTEAFF | TGTGCCACCAGCAGAGGTTTCGGGGGGTGGACTGAAGCTTTCTTT
TRBJ2-5 | TRBV6-5 | 13 | NA | many | CASRGDTQETQYF | TGTGCCAGCAGGGGGGACACCCAAGAGACCCAGTACTTC
TRBJ2-5 | TRBV24-1 | 15 | NA | NA | CATSALKGHSETQYF | TGTGCCACCAGTGCCCTTAAGGGACACTCAGAGACCCAGTACTTC
TRBJ2-7 | TRBV6-5 | 15 | TRBD2 | NA | CASSYDGRARYEQYF | TGTGCCAGCAGTTACGATGGGAGGGCCCGCTACGAGCAGTACTTC
TRBJ1-2 | TRBV12-3/TRBV12-4 | 13 | NA | NA | CASSLEPPGGYTF | TGTGCCAGCAGTTTGGAACCCCCGGGTGGCTACACCTTC
TRBJ2-5 | TRBV11-2 | 18 | TRBD2 | NA | CASSSSPGLAGGPETQYF | TGTGCCAGCAGCTCATCTCCGGGACTAGCGGGGGGGCCAGAGACCCAGTACTTC
TRBJ2-5 | TRBV6-2/TRBV6-3 | 15 | TRBD1 | many | CASSYRGQGGETQYF | TGTGCCAGCAGTTACCGGGGACAGGGAGGAGAGACCCAGTACTTC
TRBJ2-7 | TRBV11-2 | 17 | TRBD2 | NA | CASSPRSSGGTSYEQYF | TGTGCCAGCAGCCCAAGGTCTAGCGGGGGGACCTCCTACGAGCAGTACTTC
TRBJ1-2 | TRBV29-1 | 14 | TRBD1 | many | CSVDDGQENYGYTF | TGCAGCGTTGATGATGGACAGGAGAACTATGGCTACACCTTC
TRBJ1-1 | TRBV20-1 | 13 | NA | many | CSAGLGGGTEAFF | TGCAGTGCTGGTTTGGGGGGAGGGACTGAAGCTTTCTTT
TRBJ1-1 | TRBV11-2 | 15 | NA | many | CASSLFAAGASEAFF | TGTGCCAGCAGCTTATTCGCGGCGGGGGCCAGTGAAGCTTTCTTT
TRBJ1-2 | TRBV19 | 14 | NA | NA | CASSSWDAGYGYTF | TGTGCCAGTAGTTCATGGGACGCTGGCTATGGCTACACCTTC
TRBJ1-5 | TRBV6-2/TRBV6-3 | 11 | NA | many | CASSYADTQHF | TGTGCCAGCAGTTACGCGGACACCCAGCATTTT
TRBJ1-3 | TRBV9 | 16 | TRBD1 | few | CASSQRQGIPGNTIYF | TGTGCCAGCAGCCAACGACAGGGGATTCCTGGAAACACCATATATTTT
TRBJ1-2 | TRBV2 | 12 | NA | NA | CASADGLYGYTF | TGTGCCAGCGCGGACGGACTCTATGGCTACACCTTC
TRBJ2-2 | TRBV9 | 15 | NA | many | CASSVPGTVAGELFF | TGTGCCAGCAGCGTACCCGGGACGGTGGCCGGGGAGCTGTTTTTT
TRBJ1-5 | TRBV29-1 | 13 | TRBD1 | many | CSVEDPKTGAQHF | TGCAGCGTTGAAGATCCTAAGACAGGGGCGCAGCATTTT
TRBJ1-5 | TRBV6-1 | 11 | NA | once | CASKNREPQHF | TGTGCCAGCAAAAACAGGGAACCCCAGCATTTT
TRBJ2-2 | TRBV11-3 | 15 | TRBD1 | NA | CASSSLTGAAGELFF | TGTGCCAGCAGCTCCCTGACAGGGGCGGCCGGGGAGCTGTTTTTT
TRBJ2-7 | TRBV27 | 13 | TRBD1 | many | CASSPTGRYEQYF | TGTGCCAGCAGTCCGACAGGGCGCTACGAGCAGTACTTC
TRBJ1-5 | TRBV11-1 | 17 | TRBD1 | few | CASSLIQGQGGNQPQHF | TGTGCCAGCAGCTTAATACAGGGACAGGGGGGCAATCAGCCCCAGCATTTT
TRBJ1-2 | TRBV6-1 | 13 | NA | NA | CASSGPRGYGYTF | TGTGCCAGCAGCGGGCCCAGGGGTTATGGCTACACCTTC
TRBJ1-3 | TRBV20-1 | 14 | NA | many | CSASWPPSGNTIYF | TGCAGTGCTAGCTGGCCTCCATCTGGAAACACCATATATTTT
TRBJ1-2 | TRBV27 | 13 | TRBD1 | many | CASRTGGLYGYTF | TGTGCCAGCAGGACAGGGGGCCTCTATGGCTACACCTTC
TRBJ1-2 | TRBV30 | 18 | TRBD1 | many | CAWSVDGQGVLKRSGYTF | TGTGCCTGGAGTGTAGACGGTCAGGGGGTCCTCAAACGTTCTGGCTACACCTTC
TRBJ1-1 | TRBV6-2/TRBV6-3 | 13 | NA | many | CASQRGYRTEAFF | TGTGCCAGCCAGCGAGGGTATCGGACTGAAGCTTTCTTT
TRBJ1-2 | TRBV6-8 | 14 | NA | NA | CASSYPGQPYGYTF | TGTGCCAGCAGTTACCCCGGACAGCCGTATGGCTACACCTTC
TRBJ1-2 | TRBV6-2/TRBV6-3 | 18 | NA | many | CASTSSISVDRRYYGYTF | TGTGCCAGCACTTCATCAATCTCGGTTGACAGGAGATACTATGGCTACACCTTC
TRBJ1-5 | TRBV12-3/TRBV12-4 | 17 | TRBD1 | many | CASTPTRKGQGRKPQHF | TGTGCCAGCACCCCGACTCGAAAAGGACAGGGGAGAAAGCCCCAGCATTTT
TRBJ1-1 | TRBV10-2 | 13 | NA | many | CASRHSAHTEAFF | TGCGCCAGCAGACATTCGGCGCACACTGAAGCTTTCTTT
TRBJ1-5 | TRBV6-4 | 13 | NA | many | CASEATYNQPQHF | TGTGCCAGCGAGGCCACGTATAATCAGCCCCAGCATTTT
TRBJ2-7 | TRBV29-1 | 12 | NA | NA | CSVRTPSYEQYF | TGCAGCGTTCGGACTCCCTCCTACGAGCAGTACTTC
TRBJ2-5 | TRBV7-2 | 16 | NA | NA | CASSRQGLASGETQYF | TGTGCCAGCAGCCGCCAGGGGCTAGCTTCAGGCGAGACCCAGTACTTC
TRBJ2-7 | TRBV7-2 | 14 | NA | many | CASSLEESSYEQYF | TGTGCCAGCAGCTTAGAAGAGAGCTCCTACGAGCAGTACTTC
TRBJ2-2 | TRBV29-1 | 15 | NA | many | CSVEDGGRGTGELFF | TGCAGCGTTGAAGATGGGGGTCGTGGGACCGGGGAGCTGTTTTTT
TRBJ2-7 | TRBV6-5 | 15 | NA | many | CASSFGGYGSYEQYF | TGTGCCAGCAGTTTTGGGGGATATGGCTCCTACGAGCAGTACTTC
TRBJ2-7 | TRBV5-1 | 14 | NA | many | CASSLEASSYEQYF | TGCGCCAGCAGCTTGGAGGCTAGCTCCTACGAGCAGTACTTC
TRBJ2-3 | TRBV15 | 11 | NA | many | CATSSLGTQYF | TGTGCCACCAGCAGCCTTGGTACGCAGTATTTT
TRBJ2-7 | TRBV28 | 14 | NA | NA | CASSPYREVYEQYF | TGTGCCAGCAGTCCTTATAGAGAAGTCTACGAGCAGTACTTC
TRBJ1-1 | TRBV15 | 13 | NA | many | CATSRVEGSEAFF | TGTGCCACCAGCAGAGTAGAGGGGAGTGAAGCTTTCTTT
TRBJ2-7 | TRBV11-2 | 15 | NA | few | CASSINSAEYYEQYF | TGTGCCAGCAGCATCAACAGCGCCGAATACTACGAGCAGTACTTC
TRBJ1-1 | TRBV6-1 | 12 | NA | NA | CASSQGNALAFF | TGTGCCAGCAGTCAGGGTAACGCGCTAGCTTTCTTT
TRBJ2-7 | TRBV3-1 | 13 | NA | NA | CASSHLSAGEQYF | TGTGCCAGCAGCCATTTATCAGCTGGAGAGCAGTACTTC